This paragraph covers one T cell receptor (beta chain) sequence. At one end the junction does not follow the germline gene, possibly because of a read error. The source of the sample is a study of CD8 T cells in Susac syndrome. High-throughput TCR beta sequencing covered peripheral CD8+ and CD4+ T cells. There are 14 residues in the CDR3. Reverse transcription of roughly 0.5 to 1 ug RNA used random hexamers. Each CDR3 protein gets one entry after TCRdb re-called the immunoSEQ multiplex PCR reads with MiXCR. The sample gives around 170,000 distinct CDR3 sequences, 90% to 96% of which show up once; around 0.12% is in the top ten.

This receptor was identified in a human donor with Susac syndrome. Sequenced material: CD4+ T cells from PBMCs. The chain couples TRBV12-3 or TRBV12-4 to TRBJ1-5; no firm D call. CDR3 protein: CASSFKGSGRNLSF. In DNA form, the CDR3 reads TGTGCCAGCAGTTTTAAGGGTTCGGGCCGTAACCTCTCTTTT.